This TCR beta chain was observed in a study of cytomegalovirus exposure and HLA in healthy donors. The CDR3 contains 15 residues. Losses at the gene ends were 7 bases for V and 9 bases for J; bases not matched to a gene: 13. Germline loops: CDR1 MDHEN, CDR2 SYDVKM. PCR involved 60 Vbeta and 13 Jbeta primers. Generated by immunoSEQ multiplex PCR, the TCRdb table keeps only in-frame clones and is missing some. The sample records approximately 170,000 clones, over 80% being singletons. Findings and caveats of the study: Specificity for CMV antigens was confirmed in vitro for a few of the CMV-associated chains. Reported findings show TCR beta sequences accurately forecast HLA-A and HLA-B alleles in most subjects.

This clone was counted a single time. Its antigen is currently unknown. The source of this sequence is a boy younger than 10 in good health and CMV-seronegative. V and J are TRBV28 and TRBJ2-1; TRBD2 agrees at 9 bases. The sample consisted of PBMCs. The CDR3 protein is CASTLLSGSITEQFF. The CDR3 DNA is TGTGCCAGCACTCTCCTTAGCGGGAGTATTACTGAGCAGTTCTTC.